What follows are 8 T cell receptor beta chains derived from one specimen sequenced in a study of human thymus T cells (TCRdb year 2020). Thymus tissue was obtained as surgical resects removed during corrective cardiac surgery. The receptor library was made with the immunoSEQ multiplex PCR assay. The source is immuneACCESS, and TCRdb retained only in-frame sequences with V and J called. Part of the clones is not carried over; for the studies checked, unresolved V genes explain less than half of this, and the remainder is unexplained. For this sample the table gives about 78,000 clones, of which around 96% were detected only once. Roughly 0.03% of the sample is in the top ten clones. The specimen was thymus tissue. The source is a boy under two years old with a congenital heart defect but otherwise immunologically healthy.

This chain uses TRBV5-6 with TRBJ1-1; D is uncertain. V lost 3 bases, J lost 0 bases, and 6 bases lay in between. Germline CDR1 is SGHDT and CDR2 is YYEEEE. The CDR3 is 13 residues long. The CDR3 loop is CASSYRLNTEAFF. The CDR3, as DNA: TGTGCCAGCAGCTACCGGTTGAACACTGAAGCTTTCTTT.

The chain employs TRBV7-2 and TRBJ1-1; TRBD1 is a possible D gene (6 bases). Germline V gene sequence: CDR1 SGHTA, CDR2 FQGNSA. Trimming removed 5 bases at V and 0 bases at J, with 13 bases between. This CDR3 region has 15 residues. CDR3 in amino acids: CASSPSTGLNTEAFF. The CDR3 bases are TGTGCCAGCAGCCCTTCGACAGGATTGAACACTGAAGCTTTCTTT.

V gene TRBV4-1 combines with J gene TRBJ2-5, with 11 bases lining up with TRBD2. J was trimmed by 4 bases and V by 4 bases; bases with no gene match: 14. The CDR3 is 18 residues long. CDR1 and CDR2 from the germline V gene are MGHRA and YSYEKL. This CDR3 reads CASSRVETSGILRETQYF. For the CDR3, the DNA is TGCGCCAGCAGCCGAGTAGAGACTAGCGGGATTTTACGAGAGACCCAGTACTTC.

This rearrangement joins TRBV19 to TRBJ1-2; 7 nucleotides match TRBD1. The CDR3 length is 14 residues. V dropped 5 bases and J dropped 4; count of bases not matched to a gene: 7. CDR1 is LNHDA, CDR2 SQIVND, per germline (reference sequence). Here the CDR3 reads CASSWGQLLYGYTF. In nucleotides, the CDR3 is TGTGCCAGTAGTTGGGGACAGCTGCTCTATGGCTACACCTTC.

The chain couples TRBV14 to TRBJ2-5, with 14 bases that match TRBD2. Germline-derived CDR1 and CDR2 are SGHDN and FVKESK. The V segment lost 4 bases and the J segment 8 bases; nucleotides outside the gene matches: 15. The CDR3 is made up of 18 amino acids. CDR3 protein: CASSRRLAGGVLEGTQYF. The CDR3 bases are TGTGCCAGCAGCCGGCGACTAGCGGGAGGGGTTTTGGAAGGAACCCAGTACTTC.

V gene TRBV20-1 combines with J gene TRBJ2-7, with unresolved D. This CDR3 has 10 residues. Trimming cost V 5 bases and J 3 bases, with 5 bases left between them. Looked up from germline, CDR1 is DFQATT and CDR2 is SNEGSKA (reference sequence). This chain's CDR3 is CSALDYEQYF. The CDR3 bases are TGCAGTGCTCTAGACTACGAGCAGTACTTC.

V is TRBV2 and J is TRBJ1-4, with 7 bases aligning to TRBD1. Germline V gene lookup returns CDR1 SNHLY and CDR2 FYNNEI. This CDR3 has 12 amino acids. With 11 bases clipped from V and 4 bases from J, the junction kept 4 bases outside the gene matches. This CDR3 is CAGRQGNEKLFF. The CDR3 DNA reads as TGTGCCGGAAGACAGGGTAATGAAAAACTGTTTTTT.

V and J are TRBV5-6 and TRBJ1-1, with D possibly TRBD1 on 5 matching bases. This CDR3 comprises 19 residues. CDR1 SGHDT and CDR2 YYEEEE come from the germline V gene. Trimming pared 0 bases from V and 1 base from J, leaving 22 bases between. The CDR3 nucleotides read TGTGCCAGCAGCTTGGTAAGAAGGGGCCAAGGGGAGGGGAACACTGAAGCTTTCTTT. This encodes CASSLVRRGQGEGNTEAFF.